This T cell receptor (beta chain) stems from a study of Ad26.COV2.S vaccination and SARS-CoV-2 variants. The study, taken as a whole, reports: People who got the vaccine or the placebo had similar non-spike TCR breadth. Placebo recipients trailed vaccine recipients in spike-specific TCR breadth.

Data came from immunoSEQ multiplex PCR; TCRdb stores just in-frame clones and leaves some out. The sample includes 85,000 to 120,000 clones, roughly 75% of them seen just once. After removal of 3 bases from V and 1 base from J, the junction contained 5 bases not matched to a gene. From germline, CDR1 is LGHNA and CDR2 YNFKEQ. The CDR3 length is 15 residues. Points on this clone: Its specificity is unknown.

The origin of this receptor is a human donor who had recovered from COVID-19. Source: peripheral blood, taken after recovery from COVID-19. The chain is built from TRBV4-2 and TRBJ1-2; 7 nucleotides agree with TRBD1. CDR3 protein: CASSHPDRLNYGYTF. CDR3 nucleotides: TGTGCCAGCAGCCACCCGGACAGGCTTAACTATGGCTACACCTTC.